What follows are 20 T cell receptor beta chains derived from one specimen sequenced in a study of response to subunit inactivated influenza vaccine. TCRdb analysed the RT-PCR reads with MiXCR anew, one entry per CDR3 protein. This table has fewer than 600,000 distinct CDR3 sequences, approximately 7.3% appearing once. Sequencing used PBMCs from blood, obtained around 25 months after vaccination. Receptors were obtained from a man between 50 and 69 years old who received an inactivated influenza vaccine.

A few counts support this clonotype. This chain connects TRBV11-2 to TRBJ2-1, with 8 bases lining up with TRBD2. The germline V gene has CDR1 SGHAT and CDR2 FQNNGV. This CDR3 contains 17 residues. V lost 1 base and J lost 6; bases outside the gene matches: 11. CDR3 sequence: CASSLVAGGRAANEQFF. The CDR3 DNA is TGTGCCAGCAGCTTAGTGGCGGGGGGCCGTGCAGCCAATGAGCAGTTCTTC.

This clonotype was seen only a few times. V and J are TRBV6-5 and TRBJ2-6; D could derive from TRBD1 or TRBD2 (6 bases each). Trimming took off 3 bases at V and 0 bases at J, with 15 bases between the two ends. Germline V gene lookup returns CDR1 MNHEY and CDR2 SVGAGI. The CDR3 is 18 amino acids. In DNA form, the CDR3 reads TGTGCCAGCAGTTATGACGGGGGCGCGGGCTCTGGGGCCAACGTCCTGACTTTC. Translating it yields CASSYDGGAGSGANVLTF.

This chain joins TRBV4-2 and TRBJ2-3, with 9 nucleotides matching TRBD2. The CDR3 contains 17 residues. Germline V CDR1 and CDR2: LGHNA, YNFKEQ. Losses at the gene ends were 2 bases for V and 4 bases for J; bases not matched to a gene: 10. The CDR3 spells CASSQNGGPSGADTQYF. CDR3 nucleotides: TGTGCCAGCAGCCAAAATGGGGGGCCTAGCGGGGCAGATACGCAGTATTTT.

Ten or more counts support this clonotype. V gene TRBV9 combines with J gene TRBJ2-1, with TRBD2 identical over 7 bases. Looked up from germline, CDR1 is SGDLS and CDR2 is YYNGEE. CDR3 length: 16 amino acids. J was trimmed by 7 bases and V by 3 bases; bases with no gene match: 13. The CDR3 loop is CASSAASGLIGNEQFF. In DNA form, the CDR3 reads TGTGCCAGCAGCGCGGCTAGCGGACTAATCGGGAATGAGCAGTTCTTC. The full variable domain, in which reference TRBV9 and TRBJ2-1 provide the parts outside the CDR3, is DSGVTQTPKHLITATGQRVTLRCSPRSGDLSVYWYQQSLDQGLQFLIQYYNGEERAKGNILERFSAQQFPDLHSELNLSSLELGDSALYFCASSAASGLIGNEQFFGPGTRLTVL.

V is TRBV7-2 and J is TRBJ1-1; D remains unclear. The germline gives CDR1 SGHTA, CDR2 FQGNSA. The ends were cut back, 1 base at V and 1 base at J, with 13 bases in the middle. There are 16 residues in the CDR3. The CDR3 here is CASSLVLQKQNTEAFF. The CDR3, as DNA: TGTGCCAGCAGCTTAGTGTTGCAGAAACAGAACACTGAAGCTTTCTTT. The variable domain in full, with the rest retrieved from reference TRBV7-2 and TRBJ1-1, is GAGVSQSPSNKVTEKGKDVELRCDPISGHTALYWYRQSLGQGLEFLIYFQGNSAPDKSGLPSDRFSAERTGGSVSTLTIQRTQQEDSAVYLCASSLVLQKQNTEAFFGQGTRLTVV.

The table lists this clonotype with many counts. The chain couples TRBV28 to TRBJ2-7, with TRBD1 identical over 7 bases. With 11 bases clipped from V and 0 bases from J, the junction kept 4 bases outside the gene matches. Germline V lookup: CDR1 MDHEN, CDR2 SYDVKM. The CDR3 is 12 residues long. CDR3 sequence (DNA): TGTGCCGGGGGACAGAGCTCCTACGAGCAGTACTTC. This encodes CAGGQSSYEQYF. Using reference TRBV28 and TRBJ2-7 for the parts outside the CDR3, the full variable domain is DVKVTQSSRYLVKRTGEKVFLECVQDMDHENMFWYRQDPGLGLRLIYFSYDVKMKEKGDIPEGYSVSREKKERFSLILESASTNQTSMYLCAGGQSSYEQYFGPGTRLTVT.

This chain's CDR3 is CASSLGLAGDGEQFF. CDR3 nucleotide sequence: TGCGCCAGCAGCTTGGGGCTAGCGGGAGACGGTGAGCAGTTCTTC. The chain joins TRBV5-1 to TRBJ2-1; TRBD2 matches at 10 bases. Per germline, CDR1 SGHRS and CDR2 YFSETQ. The CDR3 has 15 amino acids. V lost 0 bases and J lost 9; bases outside the gene matches: 6.

This rearrangement joins TRBV19 to TRBJ2-3; tentatively, D is TRBD1 or TRBD2 (5 bases each). Germline CDR1 LNHDA, CDR2 SQIVND (reference sequence). The CDR3 covers 13 residues. Trimming pared 7 bases from V and 7 bases from J, leaving 15 bases between. This CDR3 is CASTTLGAYTQYF. The CDR3 DNA reads TGTGCCAGTACCACCCTCGGGGCTTATACGCAGTATTTT.

This clonotype was detected a few times. The chain recombines TRBV23-1 with TRBJ2-1; D gene uncertain. TRBV23-1 is an ORF, with its function uncertain. The CDR3 covers 17 residues. The ends were cut back, 1 base at V and 5 bases at J, with 18 bases in the middle. The DNA of the CDR3 is TGCGCCAGCAGTCAATTTAGTGGCTCACATTCCCACAATGAGCAGTTCTTC. Protein sequence: CASSQFSGSHSHNEQFF.

In this sample, this clonotype turned up a few times. This rearrangement joins TRBV5-1 to TRBJ2-7, with D unclear. The V end lost 3 bases, the J end lost 3 bases, and 7 bases lay between the germline ends. The CDR3 is made up of 12 amino acids. Germline lookup yields CDR1 SGHRS and CDR2 YFSETQ. CDR3 sequence reads: CASSSTNYEQYF. The DNA for the CDR3 is TGCGCCAGCAGCTCGACGAACTACGAGCAGTACTTC.

V and J are TRBV20-1 and TRBJ1-1; a weak D match, TRBD1 (5 bases). V lost 1 base and J lost 3, with 15 bases in between. This CDR3 spans 15 amino acids. The V gene's germline CDR1 is DFQATT and CDR2 SNEGSKA (reference sequence). The CDR3 sequence: CSARGWGIAHTEAFF. For the CDR3, the DNA is TGCAGTGCTAGAGGGTGGGGGATTGCGCACACTGAAGCTTTCTTT.

Many counts were recorded for this clonotype. V and J are TRBV20-1 and TRBJ2-1; 16 bases align to TRBD2. V dropped 6 bases and J dropped 6; count of bases not matched to a gene: 8. Germline-derived CDR1 and CDR2 are DFQATT and SNEGSKA (reference sequence). The CDR3 is 16 amino acids. The CDR3 protein is CSASGTSGRARNEQFF. The CDR3 nucleotides read TGCAGTGCAAGCGGGACTAGCGGGAGGGCCCGCAATGAGCAGTTCTTC.

This clonotype was observed at least ten times. The rearrangement links TRBV29-1 to TRBJ2-1; TRBD2 agrees at 11 bases. The CDR3 is 13 amino acids. The germline V gene has CDR1 SQVTM and CDR2 ANQGSEA. J was trimmed by 9 bases and V by 7 bases; bases with no gene match: 8. The CDR3 DNA sequence: TGCAGCGGATCGACTAGCGGGATCGGTGAGCAGTTCTTC. Residues: CSGSTSGIGEQFF.

This clonotype was seen a handful of times. The chain couples TRBV2 to TRBJ2-1, with a weak D call TRBD2 (5 bases). The CDR3 extends over 15 amino acids. The ends were cut back, 3 bases at V and 0 bases at J, with 9 bases in the middle. CDR1 is SNHLY and CDR2 is FYNNEI in the germline V gene. DNA for the CDR3: TGTGCCAGCAGTGATGTGGGGAGCTCCTACAATGAGCAGTTCTTC. Its protein product is CASSDVGSSYNEQFF.

This clonotype was picked up many times. The chain carries TRBV5-6 and TRBJ1-6; D gene ambiguous. Trimming cost V 0 bases and J 9 bases, with 7 bases left between them. CDR1 SGHDT and CDR2 YYEEEE come from the germline V gene. The CDR3 is 13 amino acids. CDR3 nucleotides: TGTGCCAGCAGCTTGGGGACTCTTTCACCCCTCCACTTT. Translated, it gives CASSLGTLSPLHF.

This clonotype occurred many times. The chain couples TRBV5-1 to TRBJ2-1, with a possible D match to TRBD2 (6 bases). CDR1 SGHRS and CDR2 YFSETQ come from the germline V gene. V lost 4 bases, J lost 9 bases, and 14 bases lay in between. This CDR3 is 13 amino acids long. The CDR3 nucleotides are TGCGCCAGCAGCACCTTCGGGGGAGGTGAGCAGTTCTTC. Translated, it gives CASSTFGGGEQFF.

There are many counts of this clonotype. The chain couples TRBV6-1 to TRBJ1-5; possibly TRBD1 for D (5 bases). The germline V gene has CDR1 MNHNS and CDR2 SASEGT. Trimming took off 7 bases at V and 4 bases at J, with 20 bases between the two ends. There are 16 residues in the CDR3. CDR3 DNA: TGTGCCAGCACCAACCCTTCCGGGAGGGGAAATCAGCCCCAGCATTTT. Its translation: CASTNPSGRGNQPQHF.

The V call is TRBV6-1, the J call TRBJ2-7; unclear D gene. CDR1 and CDR2 (germline): MNHNS, SASEGT. CDR3 length: 13 residues. The V and J ends lost 3 bases and 4 bases respectively, with 10 bases between them. CDR3 nucleotides: TGTGCCAGCAGTGAGGCAGGCCATTACGAGCAGTACTTC. This gives the protein CASSEAGHYEQYF.

This clonotype appeared many times. The chain recombines TRBV7-2 with TRBJ2-4; D unresolved. The CDR3 covers 13 residues. Per the germline V gene, CDR1 is SGHTA and CDR2 is FQGNSA. Trimming cost V 6 bases and J 0 bases, with 6 bases left between them. DNA for the CDR3: TGTGCCAGCAGTGGCCTAGCCAAAAACATTCAGTACTTC. Protein product: CASSGLAKNIQYF.

This clonotype has just a few counts. This sequence joins TRBV2 and TRBJ2-1; the D is unclear. Germline CDR1 SNHLY, CDR2 FYNNEI. V lost 3 bases and J lost 4, with 16 bases in between. CDR3 size: 16 residues. CDR3 sequence reads: CASSDLRANHYNEQFF. CDR3 sequence (DNA): TGTGCCAGCAGTGACCTAAGGGCAAACCATTACAATGAGCAGTTCTTC.